The present entry profiles one TCR beta chain with its context. Its specificity is unknown. The data stem from a study of OX40 agonist ivuxolimab in advanced cancers. About the research overall: Participants, 65% to 85% male, averaged 60 years of age, ranging from roughly 23 to 80. Broader study findings: More expanded clones were seen, on average, in CD8+ T cells than in CD4+.

The repertoire was sequenced with immunoSEQ multiplex PCR; TCRdb's copy has only in-frame clones and lacks some. This table has around 77,000 clones, over 85% appearing once. From germline, CDR1 is SNHLY and CDR2 FYNNEI. V was clipped by 1 base and J by 4 bases; unmatched bases: 2. CDR3 length: 14 amino acids. This receptor was identified in an adult with an advanced solid tumor such as melanoma, head and neck, liver or kidney cancer. The input for sequencing was CD4+ or CD8+ T cells sorted from blood, taken in a trial of the OX40 agonist ivuxolimab. This sequence joins TRBV2 and TRBJ2-5, with TRBD2 matching 8 bases. This CDR3 reads CASSEGGGRETQYF. DNA of the CDR3: TGTGCCAGCAGTGAAGGCGGGGGGCGAGAGACCCAGTACTTC.